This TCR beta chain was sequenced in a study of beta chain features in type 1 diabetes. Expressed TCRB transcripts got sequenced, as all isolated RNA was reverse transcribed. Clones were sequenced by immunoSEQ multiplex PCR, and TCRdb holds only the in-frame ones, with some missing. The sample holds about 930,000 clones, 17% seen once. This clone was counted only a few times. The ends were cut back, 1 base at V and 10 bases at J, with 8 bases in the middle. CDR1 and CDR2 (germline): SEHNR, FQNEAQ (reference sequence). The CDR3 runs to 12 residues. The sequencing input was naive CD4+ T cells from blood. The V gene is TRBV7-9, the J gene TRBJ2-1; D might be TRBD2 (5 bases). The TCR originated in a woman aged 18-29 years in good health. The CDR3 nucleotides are TGTGCCAGCAGCTTAGTAGCGTCAGAGCAGTTCTTC. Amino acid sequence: CASSLVASEQFF.